The next 28 T cell receptor beta chains were all read from a single sample in a study of blood T cells in healthy people across ages. Using a J-beta primer mix together with a sample-barcoded 5' primer, a second PCR was run for about 6 to 11 cycles. Each CDR3 protein is one row after TCRdb ran MiXCR on the 5' RACE reads. Counted here are 700,000 to 850,000 distinct CDR3 sequences, around 36% occurring once; the ten biggest clones make up 10% to 15%. Sequencing was performed on blood. These receptors came from a man aged 18 to 29 in good health.

The rearrangement joins TRBV20-1 to TRBJ1-4; D remains unclear. From germline, CDR1 is DFQATT and CDR2 SNEGSKA (reference sequence). The CDR3 is made up of 13 amino acids. The ends were cut back, 6 bases at V and 4 bases at J, with 12 bases in the middle. CDR3 DNA sequence: TGCAGTGCAAGCCGAGTAAATAATGAAAAACTGTTTTTT. This codes for CSASRVNNEKLFF.

To note about this clonotype: This may be a read error: a much more frequent sequence differs by one nucleotide. This chain uses TRBV20-1 with TRBJ2-4, with D perhaps TRBD2 (5 bases). CDR3 length: 13 residues. Per germline, CDR1 DFQATT and CDR2 SNEGSKA (reference sequence). CDR3 residues: CGAALATKNIQYF. The DNA of the CDR3 is TGCGGTGCTGCCCTAGCTACCAAAAACATTCAGTACTTC.

This clonotype was detected only a few times. CDR3 sequence reads: CASTEDRNNEKLFF. CDR3 nucleotides: TGTGCCAGCACTGAAGACAGGAACAATGAAAAACTGTTTTTT. The rearrangement links TRBV12-3 or TRBV12-4 to TRBJ1-4; TRBD1 is a possible D gene (6 bases). With 7 bases removed from V and 5 bases from J, the gap between germline ends came to 14 bases. The CDR3 has 14 residues.

This clonotype has a handful of counts. The chain employs TRBV7-2 and TRBJ2-5; unclear D gene. Trimming cost V 4 bases and J 0 bases, with 6 bases left between them. This CDR3 is 13 amino acids long. From germline, CDR1 is SGHTA and CDR2 FQGNSA. The CDR3 reads CASSSEYQETQYF. The CDR3 region has the DNA TGTGCCAGCAGCTCTGAGTACCAAGAGACCCAGTACTTC.

This clonotype was seen repeatedly, ten times or more. The J gene is TRBJ2-5, the V gene TRBV7-2; unclear D gene. Trimming took 5 bases from V and 3 from J, leaving 10 bases between them. CDR3 length: 13 amino acids. CDR1 is SGHTA and CDR2 is FQGNSA in the germline V gene. The CDR3 is CASSLDNEETQYF. The CDR3 DNA follows: TGTGCCAGCAGCCTTGACAATGAAGAGACCCAGTACTTC. The variable domain in full, completed from reference TRBV7-2 and TRBJ2-5, reads GAGVSQSPSNKVTEKGKDVELRCDPISGHTALYWYRQSLGQGLEFLIYFQGNSAPDKSGLPSDRFSAERTGGSVSTLTIQRTQQEDSAVYLCASSLDNEETQYFGPGTRLLVL.

On this clonotype itself: Germline and junction disagree at one end, which may indicate a read error. J is TRBJ2-2 and V is TRBV5-6; 8 nucleotides line up with TRBD1. The germline gives CDR1 SGHDT, CDR2 YYEEEE. The CDR3 has 16 residues. CDR3 nucleotides: TGTGCCTGCAGCTTGGTATCAGGGGGCGCTTCCGGGGAGCTGTTTTTT. It yields the protein CACSLVSGGASGELFF.

This clonotype was picked up a small number of times. The CDR3 loop reads CAISVGTLRNEQFF. The CDR3 region has the DNA TGTGCCATCAGTGTCGGGACTCTCCGTAATGAGCAGTTCTTC. This chain connects TRBV10-3 to TRBJ2-1, with D tentatively TRBD2 (6 bases). The CDR3 length is 14 residues. Germline V gene data show CDR1 as ENHRY and CDR2 as SYGVKD. The V and J ends lost 4 bases and 7 bases respectively, with 14 bases between them.

The rearrangement uses TRBV10-3 and TRBJ2-1, with D uncertain. V was clipped by 10 bases and J by 3 bases, with 10 bases between them. Germline CDR1 is ENHRY and CDR2 is SYGVKD. CDR3 size: 12 residues. The CDR3 region has the DNA TGTGCCACCCGGTCCGGCTACAATGAGCAGTTCTTC. It encodes CATRSGYNEQFF.

The CDR3 loop is CASSKPGTAQYF. The CDR3 bases are TGTGCCAGCAGCAAACCCGGGACAGCTCAGTACTTC. The chain couples TRBV9 to TRBJ2-4; 7 bases agree with TRBD1. V lost 4 bases to trimming and J lost 12 bases; unmatched junction nucleotides: 7. This CDR3 contains 12 residues. Germline V gene data show CDR1 as SGDLS and CDR2 as YYNGEE.

CDR3 protein: CASSAALYGTRTYF. The DNA of the CDR3 is TGTGCCAGCAGCGCGGCCTTATATGGGACGAGGACGTACTTC. This sequence joins TRBV7-2 and TRBJ2-5; D may match TRBD1 or TRBD2 (5 bases each). The CDR3 runs to 14 residues. The V gene lost 5 bases and the J gene lost 13 bases, with 23 bases spanning the gap. Germline V gives CDR1 SGHTA, CDR2 FQGNSA. Full variable domain (outside the CDR3, taken from reference TRBV7-2 and TRBJ2-5): GAGVSQSPSNKVTEKGKDVELRCDPISGHTALYWYRQSLGQGLEFLIYFQGNSAPDKSGLPSDRFSAERTGGSVSTLTIQRTQQEDSAVYLCASSAALYGTRTYFGPGTRLLVL.

In its sample, this clonotype was seen a few times. The chain has TRBV5-5 and TRBJ2-5; no reliable D call. The V end was cut by 2 bases, the J end by 4 bases, with 9 bases between. The CDR3 extends over 13 amino acids. Germline V CDR1 and CDR2: SGHKS, YYEKEE (reference sequence). CDR3 sequence (DNA): TGTGCCAGCAGCTTATCGACACGAGAGACCCAGTACTTC. It encodes CASSLSTRETQYF.

The chain couples TRBV28 to TRBJ1-4; D not certain. This CDR3 is built from 12 residues. V was cut by 10 bases and J by 2 bases, with 8 bases left in between. The germline CDR1 and CDR2 sequences are MDHEN and SYDVKM. CDR3 sequence (DNA): TGTGCCACCCAGGCCACTAATGAAAAACTGTTTTTT. It specifies CATQATNEKLFF.

This chain connects TRBV4-3 to TRBJ2-7, with D possibly TRBD1 on 6 matching bases. The CDR3 contains 17 residues. Trimming shortened V by 1 base and J by 0 bases, and 16 bases separated the two germline ends. Looked up from germline, CDR1 is LGHNA and CDR2 is YSLEER. CDR3 sequence (DNA): TGCGCCAGCAGCCAAGGGACTGGGGGCGTCAGCTCCTACGAGCAGTACTTC. Protein product: CASSQGTGGVSSYEQYF.

The chain has TRBV9 and TRBJ1-2, with TRBD1 as a possible D gene (5 bases). This CDR3 has 16 amino acids. The germline V and J ends were trimmed by 3 bases and 2 bases, with 17 bases remaining between them. Germline values: CDR1 SGDLS, CDR2 YYNGEE. CDR3 in amino acids: CASSAPGRGGNYGYTF. The CDR3 nucleotides read TGTGCCAGCAGCGCTCCAGGTAGGGGTGGCAACTATGGCTACACCTTC.

This clonotype was picked up one time. A much larger clone sits a single nucleotide away, making a read error possible. The rearrangement uses TRBV5-6 and TRBJ2-1; D unresolved. Trimming pared 4 bases from V and 10 bases from J, leaving 12 bases between. This CDR3 is built from 12 residues. Germline CDR1 and CDR2: SGHDT and YYEEEE. The CDR3 coding sequence is TGTGCCAGCAGCACCCGGACCTACGAGCAGTTCTTC. Amino acid sequence: CASSTRTYEQFF.

The genes are TRBV2 and TRBJ2-5; no firm D call. Near its end, the DNA agrees better with TRBJ2-7, so the J call may be wrong. The length of the CDR3 is 15 residues. CDR1 is SNHLY, CDR2 FYNNEI, per germline. The CDR3 is CASSEMGSPTAEQYF. CDR3 coding DNA: TGTGCCAGCAGTGAAATGGGCAGTCCGACGGCCGAGCAGTACTTC.

This clonotype came up a few times. CDR3 amino acids: CASSSQPTGGPEAFF. The CDR3 coding sequence is TGTGCCAGCAGCTCCCAACCTACAGGGGGCCCTGAAGCTTTCTTT. This chain links TRBV5-6 with TRBJ1-1; 9 bases are a match to TRBD1. The ends lost 3 bases at V and 6 bases at J; junction bases unmatched: 9. The V gene's germline CDR1 is SGHDT and CDR2 YYEEEE. This CDR3 has 15 amino acids.

This clonotype was seen only a few times. At one end the junction does not follow the germline gene, possibly because of a read error. The chain is built from TRBV12-3 or TRBV12-4 and TRBJ1-2, with TRBD1 matching over 7 bases. The CDR3 has 16 residues. The CDR3 DNA reads TGTGCCAGCAGTTCCGACAGGGAGGCCTTGATGTATGGCTTCACCTTC. Translation: CASSSDREALMYGFTF.

The chain couples TRBV20-1 to TRBJ1-6; 9 bases match TRBD1. The CDR3 sequence is 15 residues long. Germline CDR1 is DFQATT and CDR2 is SNEGSKA (reference sequence). The J segment lost 5 bases and the V segment lost 3 bases, leaving 5 bases of the junction unmatched. As DNA, the CDR3 is TGCAGTGCTAGGAATCGACAGGGGGATAATTCACCCCTCCACTTT. As protein: CSARNRQGDNSPLHF.

The genes are TRBV29-1 and TRBJ1-1; the D is unclear. The CDR3 sequence is 13 residues long. The ends were cut back, 4 bases at V and 0 bases at J, with 9 bases in the middle. CDR1 is SQVTM, CDR2 ANQGSEA, per germline. CDR3 sequence: CSVAGVLNTEAFF. The CDR3 DNA reads TGCAGCGTTGCGGGAGTTCTGAACACTGAAGCTTTCTTT. Filled out from reference TRBV29-1 and TRBJ1-1, the complete variable domain reads SAVISQKPSRDICQRGTSLTIQCQVDSQVTMMFWYRQQPGQSLTLIATANQGSEATYESGFVIDKFPISRPNLTFSTLTVSNMSPEDSSIYLCSVAGVLNTEAFFGQGTRLTVV.

As to this clonotype: This may come from a read error, since a much larger clone is one base off. The chain combines TRBV10-3 with TRBJ2-7; tentative D call: TRBD2 (5 bases). V lost 7 bases, J lost 3 bases, and 16 bases lay in between. Germline V gene data show CDR1 as ENHRY and CDR2 as SYGVKD. The CDR3 sequence is 14 residues long. Written as DNA, the CDR3 is TGTGCCATCAATGTAGCGTCGGAGATCTACGAGCAGTACTTC. Its protein is CAINVASEIYEQYF.

This clonotype was observed a few times. The chain uses TRBV7-6 and TRBJ2-5; D uncertain. Germline V gene lookup returns CDR1 SGHVS and CDR2 FNYEAQ. There are 13 residues in the CDR3. Deletions cut 0 bases from V and 11 bases from J, with 13 bases between. This CDR3 reads CASSLAVYNEQYF. CDR3 DNA sequence: TGTGCCAGCAGCTTAGCGGTATACAATGAGCAGTACTTC.

This clonotype showed up many times. The chain uses TRBV20-1 and TRBJ2-1; 8 bases agree with TRBD2. CDR1 DFQATT and CDR2 SNEGSKA come from the germline V gene (reference sequence). V gave up 4 bases and J gave up 7 bases; unmatched junction bases: 9. This CDR3 contains 14 residues. CDR3 protein: CSATEPASGNEQFF. Here the CDR3 DNA reads TGCAGTGCTACTGAGCCGGCTAGCGGGAATGAGCAGTTCTTC.

Points on this clonotype: Mismatch with germline at one junction end may stem from a read error. This chain connects TRBV7-2 to TRBJ2-3; no definite D call. Germline V gene sequence: CDR1 SGHTA, CDR2 FQGNSA. The CDR3 covers 14 residues. The CDR3 region is CASSVGGRTDTRYF. The CDR3 coding sequence is TGTGCCAGCAGCGTCGGCGGCCGCACAGATACGCGGTATTTT.

The chain joins TRBV12-3 or TRBV12-4 to TRBJ1-5; D is uncertain. CDR3 length: 14 amino acids. The V gene lost 3 bases and the J gene lost 7 bases, with 13 bases spanning the gap. The CDR3 spells CASSFTGLGQPQHF. Written as DNA, the CDR3 is TGTGCCAGCAGTTTTACGGGTTTGGGGCAGCCCCAGCATTTT.

In DNA, the CDR3 is TGCAGTGCTAGAGGGCCGGGGCCCCAGATGAACACTGAAGCTTTCTTT. The encoded protein is CSARGPGPQMNTEAFF. The chain recombines TRBV20-1 with TRBJ1-1; maybe TRBD1 (5 bases). V dropped 1 base and J dropped 0 bases, with 15 bases sitting between them. This CDR3 region has 16 residues. Germline V CDR1 and CDR2: DFQATT, SNEGSKA (reference sequence).

This clonotype was seen ten or more times. This chain joins TRBV12-3 or TRBV12-4 and TRBJ2-1, with D tentatively TRBD1 or TRBD2 (6 bases each). V was pared by 6 bases and J by 0 bases, with 12 bases between. This CDR3 region has 15 residues. CDR3 region: CASSNGGSSYNEQFF. CDR3 in DNA: TGTGCCAGCAGCAACGGGGGCAGCTCCTACAATGAGCAGTTCTTC.

This clonotype was counted many times. This chain uses TRBV15 with TRBJ2-3; no clear D gene. V was pared by 0 bases and J by 0 bases, with 16 bases between. This CDR3 has 18 residues. Germline V CDR1 and CDR2: LNHNV, YYDKDF (reference sequence). The CDR3 loop reads CATSRDARRSTSTDTQYF. The CDR3, as DNA: TGTGCCACCAGCAGAGATGCCCGTAGGAGCACTAGCACAGATACGCAGTATTTT.